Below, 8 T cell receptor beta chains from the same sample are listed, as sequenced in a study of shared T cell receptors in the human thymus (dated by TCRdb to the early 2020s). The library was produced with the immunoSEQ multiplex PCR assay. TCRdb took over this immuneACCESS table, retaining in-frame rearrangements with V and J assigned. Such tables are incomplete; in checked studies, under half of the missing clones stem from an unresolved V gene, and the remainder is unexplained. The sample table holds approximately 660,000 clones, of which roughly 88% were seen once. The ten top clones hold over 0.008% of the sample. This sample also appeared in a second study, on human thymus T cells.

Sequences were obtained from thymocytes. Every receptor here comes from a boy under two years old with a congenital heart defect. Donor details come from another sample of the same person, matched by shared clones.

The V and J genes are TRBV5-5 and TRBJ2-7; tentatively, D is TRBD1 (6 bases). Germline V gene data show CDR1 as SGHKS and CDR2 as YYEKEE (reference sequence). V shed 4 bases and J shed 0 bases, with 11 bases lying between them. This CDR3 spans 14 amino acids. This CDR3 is CASSRTDSSYEQYF. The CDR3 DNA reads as TGTGCCAGCAGCCGGACGGACAGCTCCTACGAGCAGTACTTC.

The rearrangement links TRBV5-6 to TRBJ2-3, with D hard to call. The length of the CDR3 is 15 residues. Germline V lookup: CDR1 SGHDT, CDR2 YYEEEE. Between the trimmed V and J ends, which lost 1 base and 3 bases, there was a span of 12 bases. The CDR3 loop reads CASSLLPSTTDTQYF. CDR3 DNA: TGTGCCAGCAGCTTGCTACCGAGTACTACAGATACGCAGTATTTT.

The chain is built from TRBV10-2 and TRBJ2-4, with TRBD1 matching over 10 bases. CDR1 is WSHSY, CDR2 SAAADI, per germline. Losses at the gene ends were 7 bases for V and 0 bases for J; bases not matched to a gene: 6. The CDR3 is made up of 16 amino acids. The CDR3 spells CASKTGGPIAKNIQYF. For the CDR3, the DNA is TGCGCCAGCAAGACAGGGGGCCCGATAGCCAAAAACATTCAGTACTTC.

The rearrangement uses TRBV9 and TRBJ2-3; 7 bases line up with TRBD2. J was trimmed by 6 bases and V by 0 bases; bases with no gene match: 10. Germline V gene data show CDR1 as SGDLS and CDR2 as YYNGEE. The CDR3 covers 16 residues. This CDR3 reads CASSVVGGGYGDTQYF. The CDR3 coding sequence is TGTGCCAGCAGCGTAGTCGGGGGAGGGTACGGGGATACGCAGTATTTT. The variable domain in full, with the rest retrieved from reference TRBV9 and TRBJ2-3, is DSGVTQTPKHLITATGQRVTLRCSPRSGDLSVYWYQQSLDQGLQFLIQYYNGEERAKGNILERFSAQQFPDLHSELNLSSLELGDSALYFCASSVVGGGYGDTQYFGPGTRLTVL.

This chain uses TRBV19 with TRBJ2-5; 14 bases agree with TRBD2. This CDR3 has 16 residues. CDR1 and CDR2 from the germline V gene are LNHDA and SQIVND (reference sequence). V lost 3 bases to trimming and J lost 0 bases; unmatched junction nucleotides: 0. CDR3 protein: CASSMGLAGDQETQYF. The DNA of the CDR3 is TGTGCCAGTAGTATGGGACTAGCGGGAGACCAAGAGACCCAGTACTTC.

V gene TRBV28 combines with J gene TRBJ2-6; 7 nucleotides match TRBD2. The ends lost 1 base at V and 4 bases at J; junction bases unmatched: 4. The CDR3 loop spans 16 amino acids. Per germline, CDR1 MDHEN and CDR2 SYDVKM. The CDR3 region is CASSLFGGSGANVLTF. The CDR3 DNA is TGTGCCAGCAGTTTATTCGGGGGGTCCGGGGCCAACGTCCTGACTTTC.

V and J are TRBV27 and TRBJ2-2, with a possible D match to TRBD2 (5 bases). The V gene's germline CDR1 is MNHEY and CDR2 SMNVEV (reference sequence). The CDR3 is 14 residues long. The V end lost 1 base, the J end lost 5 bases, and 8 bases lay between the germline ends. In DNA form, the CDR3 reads TGTGCCAGCAGTTTATTTCGGGGAACCGGGGAGCTGTTTTTT. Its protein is CASSLFRGTGELFF.

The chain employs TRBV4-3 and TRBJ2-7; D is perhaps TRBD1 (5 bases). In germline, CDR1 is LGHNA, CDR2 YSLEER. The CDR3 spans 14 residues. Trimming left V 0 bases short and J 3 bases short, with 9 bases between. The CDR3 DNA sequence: TGCGCCAGCAGCCAAGATTTCCAGGGCTACGAGCAGTACTTC. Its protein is CASSQDFQGYEQYF.